This T cell receptor beta chain is from a study of T cell changes during pregnancy in multiple sclerosis. Method: immunoSEQ multiplex PCR; TCRdb's copy keeps in-frame clones and lacks some. The sample yields tens of thousands of clones, over 80% seen once. Here the sequenced sample was CD4+ T cells from peripheral blood mononuclear cells, taken before pregnancy. The TCR was taken from a female donor with multiple sclerosis, enrolled in a pregnancy study.

CDR3 protein: CASSPSGKNTEAFF. CDR3 DNA sequence: TGTGCCAGCAGCCCATCTGGCAAAAACACTGAAGCTTTCTTT. V is TRBV7-9 and J is TRBJ1-1; D remains ambiguous. Between the trimmed V and J ends, which lost 5 bases and 2 bases, there was a span of 12 bases. CDR1 SEHNR and CDR2 FQNEAQ come from the germline V gene (reference sequence). The CDR3 runs 14 residues.